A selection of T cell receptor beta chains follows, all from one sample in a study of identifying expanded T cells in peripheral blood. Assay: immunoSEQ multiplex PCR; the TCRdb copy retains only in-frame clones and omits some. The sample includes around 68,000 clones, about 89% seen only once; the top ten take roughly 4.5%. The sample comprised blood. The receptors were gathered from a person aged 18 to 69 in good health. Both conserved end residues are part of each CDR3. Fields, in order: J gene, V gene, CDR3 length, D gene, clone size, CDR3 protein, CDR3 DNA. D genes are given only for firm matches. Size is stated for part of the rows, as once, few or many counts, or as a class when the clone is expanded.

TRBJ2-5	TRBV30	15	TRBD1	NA	CAWSVGTGGEETQYF	TGTGCCTGGAGTGTAGGGACAGGGGGCGAAGAGACCCAGTACTTC
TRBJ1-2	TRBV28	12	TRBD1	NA	CASSAQGRGYTF	TGTGCCAGCAGTGCACAGGGGCGCGGCTACACCTTC
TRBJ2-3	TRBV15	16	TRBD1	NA	CATSREQGPREDTQYF	TGTGCCACCAGCAGAGAACAGGGGCCCCGGGAAGATACGCAGTATTTT
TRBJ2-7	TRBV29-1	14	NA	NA	CSVAPGTSSYEQYF	TGCAGCGTTGCCCCGGGCACAAGCTCCTACGAGCAGTACTTC
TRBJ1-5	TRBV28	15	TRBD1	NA	CASSLDREGNQPQHF	TGTGCCAGCAGCCTGGACAGGGAGGGCAATCAGCCCCAGCATTTT
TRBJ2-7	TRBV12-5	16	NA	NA	CASGLVLGGEPYEQYF	TGTGCTAGTGGTTTGGTACTGGGCGGGGAGCCCTACGAGCAGTACTTC
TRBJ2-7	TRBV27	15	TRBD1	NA	CASSYTTGGAGEQYF	TGTGCCAGCAGTTACACGACAGGGGGCGCGGGGGAGCAGTACTTC
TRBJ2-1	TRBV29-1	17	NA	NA	CSVEGVNRESSYNEQFF	TGCAGCGTTGAAGGGGTGAATCGGGAGAGCTCCTACAATGAGCAGTTCTTC
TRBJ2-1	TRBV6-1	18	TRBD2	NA	CASSEGRLAGSSYNEQFF	TGTGCCAGCAGTGAAGGAAGACTAGCGGGTAGCTCCTACAATGAGCAGTTCTTC
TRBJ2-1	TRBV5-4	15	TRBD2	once	CASGRTSGLYNEQFF	TGTGCCAGCGGCCGGACTAGCGGCCTCTACAATGAGCAGTTCTTC
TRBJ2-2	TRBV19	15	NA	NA	CASSRFAPGTGELFF	TGTGCCAGTAGTAGGTTTGCCCCGGGGACCGGGGAGCTGTTTTTT
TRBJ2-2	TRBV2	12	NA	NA	CASRLSPGELFF	TGTGCCAGCCGACTTAGCCCCGGGGAGCTGTTTTTT
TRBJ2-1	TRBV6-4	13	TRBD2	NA	CASSLTGLNEQFF	TGTGCCAGCAGCCTAACGGGACTAAATGAGCAGTTCTTC
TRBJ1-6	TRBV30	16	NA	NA	CAWSVLAGTHNSPLHF	TGTGCCTGGAGTGTGCTAGCAGGGACACATAATTCACCCCTCCACTTT
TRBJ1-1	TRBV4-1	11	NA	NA	CATRGGGNAFF	TGCGCCACGCGGGGGGGCGGGAATGCTTTCTTT
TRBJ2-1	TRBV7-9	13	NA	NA	CASSPGAHNEQFF	TGTGCCAGCAGCCCTGGGGCCCACAATGAGCAGTTCTTC
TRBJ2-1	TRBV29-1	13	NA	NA	CSVESRVGNEQFF	TGCAGCGTTGAGTCACGGGTGGGGAATGAGCAGTTCTTC
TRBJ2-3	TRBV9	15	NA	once	CASSVADLGTDTQYF	TGTGCCAGCAGCGTAGCGGACTTGGGGACGGATACGCAGTATTTT
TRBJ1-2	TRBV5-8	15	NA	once	CASSPLRGSHYGYTF	TGTGCCAGCAGCCCTCTCCGGGGTTCCCACTATGGCTACACCTTC
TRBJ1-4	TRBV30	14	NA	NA	CAWTQGRGNEKLFF	TGTGCCTGGACCCAGGGGCGGGGGAATGAAAAACTGTTTTTT
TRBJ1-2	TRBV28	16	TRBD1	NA	CASTGTGIEANYGYTF	TGTGCCAGCACCGGGACAGGGATTGAAGCTAACTATGGCTACACCTTC
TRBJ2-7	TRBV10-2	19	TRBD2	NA	CASSGESWSTSGASYEQYF	TGCGCCAGCAGTGGGGAAAGTTGGTCCACTAGCGGGGCCTCCTACGAGCAGTACTTC
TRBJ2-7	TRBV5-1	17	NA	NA	CASSLASSGFPSYEQYF	TGCGCCAGCAGCTTGGCCTCATCAGGGTTCCCTTCCTACGAGCAGTACTTC
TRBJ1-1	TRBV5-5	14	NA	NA	CASSFGPRDTEAFF	TGTGCCAGCAGCTTCGGGCCCCGGGATACTGAAGCTTTCTTT
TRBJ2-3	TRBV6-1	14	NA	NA	CASSEVDGEDTQYF	TGTGCCAGCAGTGAAGTTGACGGGGAAGATACGCAGTATTTT
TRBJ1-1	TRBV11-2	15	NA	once	CASIEDSVLNTEAFF	TGTGCCAGCATAGAGGATAGTGTGTTGAACACTGAAGCTTTCTTT